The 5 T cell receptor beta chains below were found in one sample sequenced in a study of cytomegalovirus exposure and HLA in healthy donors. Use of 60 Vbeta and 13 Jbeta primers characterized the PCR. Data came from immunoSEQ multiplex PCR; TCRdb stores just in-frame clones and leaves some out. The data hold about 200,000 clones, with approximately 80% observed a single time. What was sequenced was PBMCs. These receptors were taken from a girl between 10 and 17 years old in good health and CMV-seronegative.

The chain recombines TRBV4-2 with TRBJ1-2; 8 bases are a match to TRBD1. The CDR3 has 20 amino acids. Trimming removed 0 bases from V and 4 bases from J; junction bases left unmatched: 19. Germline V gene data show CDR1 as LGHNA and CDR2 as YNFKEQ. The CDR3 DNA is TGTGCCAGCAGCCAAGATCCTAGGAAGGACAGGGCTGGTCGTGGCTATGGCTACACCTTC. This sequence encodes CASSQDPRKDRAGRGYGYTF.

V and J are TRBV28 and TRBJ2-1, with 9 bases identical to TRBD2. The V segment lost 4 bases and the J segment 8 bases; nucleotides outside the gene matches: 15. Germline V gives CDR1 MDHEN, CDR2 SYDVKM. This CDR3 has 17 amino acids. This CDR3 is CASSSGDGRGGRDEQFF. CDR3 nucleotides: TGTGCCAGCAGTTCCGGAGATGGGCGGGGGGGCAGGGATGAGCAGTTCTTC.

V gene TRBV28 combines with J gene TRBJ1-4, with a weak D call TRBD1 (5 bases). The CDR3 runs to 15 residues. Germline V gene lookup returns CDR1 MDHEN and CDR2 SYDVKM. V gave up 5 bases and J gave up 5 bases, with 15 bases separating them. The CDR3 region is CASSPQGGENEKLFF. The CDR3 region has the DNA TGTGCCAGCAGTCCCCAAGGAGGGGAGAATGAAAAACTGTTTTTT.

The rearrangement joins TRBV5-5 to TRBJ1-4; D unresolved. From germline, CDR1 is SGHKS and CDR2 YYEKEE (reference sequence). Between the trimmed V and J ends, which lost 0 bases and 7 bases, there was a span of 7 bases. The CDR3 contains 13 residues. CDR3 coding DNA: TGTGCCAGCAGCTTGGCCTCTAGTGAAAAACTGTTTTTT. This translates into CASSLASSEKLFF.

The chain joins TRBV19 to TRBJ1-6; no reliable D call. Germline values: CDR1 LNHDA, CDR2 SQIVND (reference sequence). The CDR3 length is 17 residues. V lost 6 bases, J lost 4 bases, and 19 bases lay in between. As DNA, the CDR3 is TGTGCCAGTAGCCCTAGGAGGGTAGGCGAATATAATTCACCCCTCCACTTT. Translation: CASSPRRVGEYNSPLHF. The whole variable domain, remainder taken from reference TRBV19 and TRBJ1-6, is DGGITQSPKYLFRKEGQNVTLSCEQNLNHDAMYWYRQDPGQGLRLIYYSQIVNDFQKGDIAEGYSVSREKKESFPLTVTSAQKNPTAFYLCASSPRRVGEYNSPLHFGNGTRLTVT.